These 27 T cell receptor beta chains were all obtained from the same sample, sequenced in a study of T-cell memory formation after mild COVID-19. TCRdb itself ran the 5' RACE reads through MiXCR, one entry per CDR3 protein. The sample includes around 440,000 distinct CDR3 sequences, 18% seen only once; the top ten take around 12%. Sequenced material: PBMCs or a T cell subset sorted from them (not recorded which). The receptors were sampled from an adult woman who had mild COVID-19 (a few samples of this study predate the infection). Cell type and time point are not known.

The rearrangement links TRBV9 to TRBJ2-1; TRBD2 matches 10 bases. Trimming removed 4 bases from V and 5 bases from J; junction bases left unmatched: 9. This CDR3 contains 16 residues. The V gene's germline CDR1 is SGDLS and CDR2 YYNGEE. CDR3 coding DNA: TGTGCCAGCAGCCCTACTAGCGGGAACGGTAACAATGAGCAGTTCTTC. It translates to CASSPTSGNGNNEQFF.

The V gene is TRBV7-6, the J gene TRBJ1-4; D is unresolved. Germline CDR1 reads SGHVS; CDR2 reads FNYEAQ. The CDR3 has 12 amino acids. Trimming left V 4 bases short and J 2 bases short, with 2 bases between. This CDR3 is CASSSTNEKLFF. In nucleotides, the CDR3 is TGTGCCAGCAGCTCCACTAATGAAAAACTGTTTTTT.

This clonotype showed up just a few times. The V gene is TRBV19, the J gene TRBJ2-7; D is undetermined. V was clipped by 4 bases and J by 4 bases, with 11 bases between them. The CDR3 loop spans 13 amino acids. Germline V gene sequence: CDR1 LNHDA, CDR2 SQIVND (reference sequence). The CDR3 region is CASSTGRRYEQYF. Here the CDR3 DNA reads TGTGCCAGTAGTACTGGGCGTCGGTACGAGCAGTACTTC.

For the CDR3, the DNA is TGTGCCAGCAGCCCCAGGGGCAGGGAACACGAGCAGTACTTC. It codes for CASSPRGREHEQYF. The chain uses TRBV4-2 and TRBJ2-7, with D maybe TRBD1 (6 bases). CDR3 size: 14 residues. Trimming took off 4 bases at V and 5 bases at J, with 15 bases between the two ends. The germline gives CDR1 LGHNA, CDR2 YNFKEQ.

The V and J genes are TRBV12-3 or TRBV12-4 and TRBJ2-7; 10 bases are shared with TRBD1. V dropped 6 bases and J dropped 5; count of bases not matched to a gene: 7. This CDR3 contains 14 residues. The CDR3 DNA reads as TGTGCCAGCAGATTGAGGGACAGGGGCCACGAGCAGTACTTC. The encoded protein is CASRLRDRGHEQYF.

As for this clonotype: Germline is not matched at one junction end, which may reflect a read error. DNA for the CDR3: TGTGCCAGCAGCGTACCGACAGGGTTTGGTACTGGGGTCAACGTCCTGACTTTC. Amino acids: CASSVPTGFGTGVNVLTF. The chain links TRBV9 to TRBJ2-6; 7 bases align to TRBD1. The germline V gene encodes CDR1 SGDLS and CDR2 YYNGEE. This CDR3 has 18 amino acids.

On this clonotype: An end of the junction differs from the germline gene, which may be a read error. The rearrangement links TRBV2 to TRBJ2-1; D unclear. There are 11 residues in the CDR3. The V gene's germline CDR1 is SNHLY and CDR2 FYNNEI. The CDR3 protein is CASTRRHAFGF. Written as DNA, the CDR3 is TGTGCCAGCACGAGAAGACATGCCTTTGGGTTC. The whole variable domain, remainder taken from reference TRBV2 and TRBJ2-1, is EPEVTQTPSHQVTQMGQEVILRCVPISNHLYFYWYRQILGQKVEFLVSFYNNEISEKSEIFDDQFSVERPDGSNFTLKIRSTKLEDSAMYFCASTRRHAFGFGPGTRLTVL.

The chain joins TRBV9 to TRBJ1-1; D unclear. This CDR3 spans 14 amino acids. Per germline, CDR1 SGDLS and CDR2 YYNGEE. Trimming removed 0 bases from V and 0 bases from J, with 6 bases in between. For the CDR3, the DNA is TGTGCCAGCAGCGTAGACGGAGTGAACACTGAAGCTTTCTTT. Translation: CASSVDGVNTEAFF.

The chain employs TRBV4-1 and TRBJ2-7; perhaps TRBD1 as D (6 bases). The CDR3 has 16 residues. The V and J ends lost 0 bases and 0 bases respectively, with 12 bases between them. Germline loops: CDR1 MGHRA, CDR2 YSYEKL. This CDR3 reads CASSQETGLSSYEQYF. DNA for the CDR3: TGCGCCAGCAGCCAAGAGACAGGCTTAAGCTCCTACGAGCAGTACTTC.

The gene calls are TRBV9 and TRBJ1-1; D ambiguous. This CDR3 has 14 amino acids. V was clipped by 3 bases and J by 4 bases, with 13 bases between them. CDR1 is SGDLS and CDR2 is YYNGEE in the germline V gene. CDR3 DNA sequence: TGTGCCAGCAGCGCGGGAGTTGACGGCACTGAAGCTTTCTTT. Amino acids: CASSAGVDGTEAFF. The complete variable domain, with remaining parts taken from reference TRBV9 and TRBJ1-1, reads DSGVTQTPKHLITATGQRVTLRCSPRSGDLSVYWYQQSLDQGLQFLIQYYNGEERAKGNILERFSAQQFPDLHSELNLSSLELGDSALYFCASSAGVDGTEAFFGQGTRLTVV.

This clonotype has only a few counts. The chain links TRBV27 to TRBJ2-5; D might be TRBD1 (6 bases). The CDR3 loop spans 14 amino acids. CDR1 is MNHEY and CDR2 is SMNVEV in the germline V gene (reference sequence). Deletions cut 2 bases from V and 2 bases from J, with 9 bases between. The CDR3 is CASSLRDTQETQYF. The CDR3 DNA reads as TGTGCCAGCAGTTTACGGGACACACAAGAGACCCAGTACTTC.

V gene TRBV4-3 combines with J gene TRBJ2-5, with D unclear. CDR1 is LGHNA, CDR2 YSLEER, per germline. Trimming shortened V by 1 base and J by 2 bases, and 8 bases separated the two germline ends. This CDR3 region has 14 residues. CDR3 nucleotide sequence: TGCGCCAGCAGCCAAGGTCCCAGTCAAGAGACCCAGTACTTC. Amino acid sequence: CASSQGPSQETQYF.

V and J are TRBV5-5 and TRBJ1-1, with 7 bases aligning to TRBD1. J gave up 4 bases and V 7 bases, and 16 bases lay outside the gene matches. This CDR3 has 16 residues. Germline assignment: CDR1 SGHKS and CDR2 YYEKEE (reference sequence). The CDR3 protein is CASRSFSKGASTEAFF. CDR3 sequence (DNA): TGTGCCAGCCGAAGCTTCTCCAAGGGGGCGAGCACTGAAGCTTTCTTT.

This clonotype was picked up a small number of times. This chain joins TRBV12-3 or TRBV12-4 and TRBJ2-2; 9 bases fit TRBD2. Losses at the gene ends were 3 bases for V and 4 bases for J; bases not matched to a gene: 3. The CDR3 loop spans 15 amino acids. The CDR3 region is CASSFLTSGTGELFF. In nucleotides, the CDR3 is TGTGCCAGCAGTTTCCTGACTAGCGGCACCGGGGAGCTGTTTTTT.

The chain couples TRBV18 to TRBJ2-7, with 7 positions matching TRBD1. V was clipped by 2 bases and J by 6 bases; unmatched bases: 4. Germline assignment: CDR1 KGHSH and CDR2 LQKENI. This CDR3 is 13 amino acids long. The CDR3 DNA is TGTGCCAGCTCACCAGTTACAGGGGCCGAGCAGTACTTC. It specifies CASSPVTGAEQYF.

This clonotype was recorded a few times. CDR3 loop: CASSLLGGETQYF. The DNA for the CDR3 is TGCGCCAGCAGCTTGCTGGGTGGGGAGACCCAGTACTTC. The V and J genes are TRBV5-1 and TRBJ2-5; D remains ambiguous. Germline V CDR1 and CDR2: SGHRS, YFSETQ. The CDR3 runs 13 residues. Trimming pared 1 base from V and 5 bases from J, leaving 9 bases between.

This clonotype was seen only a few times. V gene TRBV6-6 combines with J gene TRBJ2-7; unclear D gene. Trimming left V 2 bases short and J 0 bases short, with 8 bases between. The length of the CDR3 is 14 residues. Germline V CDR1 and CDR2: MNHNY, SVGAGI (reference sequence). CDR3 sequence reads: CASSYPGGSYEQYF. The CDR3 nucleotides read TGTGCCAGCAGTTACCCGGGCGGCTCCTACGAGCAGTACTTC.

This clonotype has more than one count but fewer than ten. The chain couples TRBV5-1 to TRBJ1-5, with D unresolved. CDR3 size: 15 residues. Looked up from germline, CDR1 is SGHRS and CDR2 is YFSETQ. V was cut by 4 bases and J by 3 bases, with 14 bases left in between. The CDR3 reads CASSPKPGINQPQHF. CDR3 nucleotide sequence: TGCGCCAGCAGCCCGAAGCCTGGCATCAATCAGCCCCAGCATTTT.

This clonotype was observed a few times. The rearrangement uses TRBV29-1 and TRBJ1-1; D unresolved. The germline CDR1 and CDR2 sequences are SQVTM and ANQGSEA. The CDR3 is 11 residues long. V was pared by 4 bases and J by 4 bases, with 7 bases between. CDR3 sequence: CSVVGITEAFF. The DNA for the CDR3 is TGCAGCGTTGTGGGGATCACTGAAGCTTTCTTT.

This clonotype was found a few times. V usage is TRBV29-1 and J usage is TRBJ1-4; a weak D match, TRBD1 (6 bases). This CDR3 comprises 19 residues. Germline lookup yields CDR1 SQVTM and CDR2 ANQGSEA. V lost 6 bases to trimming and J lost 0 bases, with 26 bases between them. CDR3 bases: TGCAGCGTGCGACTAACCGGGACACTAACAACTGCAACTAATGAAAAACTGTTTTTT. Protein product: CSVRLTGTLTTATNEKLFF.

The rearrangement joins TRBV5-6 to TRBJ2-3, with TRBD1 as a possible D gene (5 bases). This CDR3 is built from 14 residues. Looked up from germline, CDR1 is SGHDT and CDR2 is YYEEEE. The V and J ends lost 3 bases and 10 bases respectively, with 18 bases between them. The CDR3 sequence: CASSSGQSLSAQYF. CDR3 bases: TGTGCCAGCAGCTCAGGACAATCCCTCTCTGCGCAGTATTTT.

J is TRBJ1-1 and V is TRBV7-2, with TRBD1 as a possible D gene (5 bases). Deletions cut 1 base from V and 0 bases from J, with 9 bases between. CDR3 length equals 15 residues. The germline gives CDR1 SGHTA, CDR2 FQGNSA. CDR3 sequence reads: CASSLVGGVNTEAFF. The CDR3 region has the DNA TGTGCCAGCAGCTTAGTGGGGGGTGTGAACACTGAAGCTTTCTTT.

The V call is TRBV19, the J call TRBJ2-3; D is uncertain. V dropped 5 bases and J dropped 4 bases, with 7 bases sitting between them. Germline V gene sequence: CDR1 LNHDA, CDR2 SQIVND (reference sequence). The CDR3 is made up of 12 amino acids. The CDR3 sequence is CASSVFSDTQYF. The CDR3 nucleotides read TGTGCCAGTAGTGTCTTCTCAGATACGCAGTATTTT.

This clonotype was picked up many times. CDR3 amino acids: CASNEGLAGLNNEQFF. The CDR3 nucleotides are TGTGCCAGCAACGAGGGACTAGCGGGTCTAAACAATGAGCAGTTCTTC. J is TRBJ2-1 and V is TRBV2, with 12 bases aligning to TRBD2. J was trimmed by 5 bases and V by 7 bases; bases with no gene match: 9. Germline V lookup: CDR1 SNHLY, CDR2 FYNNEI. The CDR3 extends over 16 amino acids.

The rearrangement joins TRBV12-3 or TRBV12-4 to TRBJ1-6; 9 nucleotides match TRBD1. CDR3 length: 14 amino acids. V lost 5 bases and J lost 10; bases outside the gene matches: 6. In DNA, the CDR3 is TGTGCCAGCAGTCTCACAGGGGGCGGATCACCCCTCCACTTT. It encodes CASSLTGGGSPLHF.

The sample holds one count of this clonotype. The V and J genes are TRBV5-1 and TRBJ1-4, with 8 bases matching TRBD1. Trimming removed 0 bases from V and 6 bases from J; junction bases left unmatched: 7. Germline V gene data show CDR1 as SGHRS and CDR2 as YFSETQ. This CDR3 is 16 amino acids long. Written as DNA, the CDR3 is TGCGCCAGCAGCTTGGCCGGGACAGGTGATTATGAAAAACTGTTTTTT. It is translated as CASSLAGTGDYEKLFF.

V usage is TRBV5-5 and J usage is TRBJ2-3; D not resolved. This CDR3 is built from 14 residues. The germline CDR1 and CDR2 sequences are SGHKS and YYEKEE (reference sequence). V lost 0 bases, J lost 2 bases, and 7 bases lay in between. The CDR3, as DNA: TGTGCCAGCAGCTTGGATCCTATCACAGATACGCAGTATTTT. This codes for CASSLDPITDTQYF.